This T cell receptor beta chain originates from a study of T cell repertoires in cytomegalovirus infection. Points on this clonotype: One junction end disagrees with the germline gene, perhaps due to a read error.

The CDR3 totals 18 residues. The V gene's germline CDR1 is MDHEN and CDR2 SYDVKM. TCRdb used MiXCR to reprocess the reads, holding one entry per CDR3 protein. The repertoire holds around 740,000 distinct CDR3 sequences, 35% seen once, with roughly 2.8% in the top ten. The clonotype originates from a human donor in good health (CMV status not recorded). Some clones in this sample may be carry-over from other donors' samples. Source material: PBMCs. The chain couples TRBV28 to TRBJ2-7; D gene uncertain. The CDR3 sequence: CAGSFILGRLTAVDEQYF. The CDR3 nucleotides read TGTGCCGGCAGTTTTATTTTAGGCCGCCTAACGGCTGTGGACGAGCAGTACTTC.